This TCR beta chain originates from a study of identical twins. Overall study results and limits: Insertion counts were lower in abundant cord blood beta clonotypes, a trend that memory repertoires did not show. Compared with unrelated sharing, twin-shared out-of-frame alpha sequences had more low-probability sequences.

For this clonotype: Antigen: not known.

A universal primer site was created by template switching, with the cDNA bearing unique molecular identifiers. TCRdb reprocessed the 5' RACE reads via MiXCR and lists one record per CDR3 protein. The sample contains 500,000 to 550,000 distinct CDR3 sequences, less than 25% of which appear only once. Germline CDR1 DFQATT, CDR2 SNEGSKA (reference sequence). Unmatched junction bases numbered 16, after V lost 6 bases and J lost 2 bases. The CDR3 runs to 17 residues. This sample also belongs to another study, concerning T cells expressing NK-cell markers. That study reports: Dominant NKG2C+ clonotypes in six donors made up about 1.0-7.5% of CD8+ T cells.

This receptor was taken from a woman aged 18 to 35 in good health. The V and J genes are TRBV20-1 and TRBJ2-5, with 9 bases aligning to TRBD2. The sequenced sample was CD4+ T cells sorted from blood. The CDR3: CSATRGAGGRSQETQYF. The CDR3 region has the DNA TGCAGTGCCACGCGGGGTGCGGGGGGGAGATCACAAGAGACCCAGTACTTC.